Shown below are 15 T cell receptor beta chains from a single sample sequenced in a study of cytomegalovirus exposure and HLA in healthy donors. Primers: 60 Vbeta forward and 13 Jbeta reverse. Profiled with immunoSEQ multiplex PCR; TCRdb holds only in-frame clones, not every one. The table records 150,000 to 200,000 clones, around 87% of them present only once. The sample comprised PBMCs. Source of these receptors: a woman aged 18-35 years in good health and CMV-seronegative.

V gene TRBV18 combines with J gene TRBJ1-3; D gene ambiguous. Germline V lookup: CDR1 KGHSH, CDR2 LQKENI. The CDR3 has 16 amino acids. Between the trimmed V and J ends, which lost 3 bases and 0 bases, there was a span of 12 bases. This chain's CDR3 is CASSPLDVSSGNTIYF. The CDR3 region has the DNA TGTGCCAGCTCACCTCTAGACGTATCCTCTGGAAACACCATATATTTT.

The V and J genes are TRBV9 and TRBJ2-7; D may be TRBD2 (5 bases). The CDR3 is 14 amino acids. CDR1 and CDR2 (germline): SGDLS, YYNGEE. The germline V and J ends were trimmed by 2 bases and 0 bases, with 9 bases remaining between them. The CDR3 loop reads CASSVDGNSYEQYF. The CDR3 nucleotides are TGTGCCAGCAGCGTTGACGGGAACTCCTACGAGCAGTACTTC.

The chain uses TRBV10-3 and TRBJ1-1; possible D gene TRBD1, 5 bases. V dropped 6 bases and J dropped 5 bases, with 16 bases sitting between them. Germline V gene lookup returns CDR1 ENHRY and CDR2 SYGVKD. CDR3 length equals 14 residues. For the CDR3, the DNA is TGTGCCATCAGAGGGAATGTGCGGGGGACTGAAGCTTTCTTT. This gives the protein CAIRGNVRGTEAFF.

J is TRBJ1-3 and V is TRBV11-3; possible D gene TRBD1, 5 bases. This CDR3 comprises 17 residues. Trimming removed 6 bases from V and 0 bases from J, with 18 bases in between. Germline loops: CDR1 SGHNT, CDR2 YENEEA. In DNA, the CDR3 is TGTGCCAGCAGGCGAACAGGATCCCAAGGCTCTGGAAACACCATATATTTT. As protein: CASRRTGSQGSGNTIYF.

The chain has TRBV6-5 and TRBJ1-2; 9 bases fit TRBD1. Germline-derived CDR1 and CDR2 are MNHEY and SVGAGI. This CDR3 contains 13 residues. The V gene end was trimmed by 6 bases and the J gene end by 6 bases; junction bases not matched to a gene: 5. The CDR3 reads CASSLGTGHGYTF. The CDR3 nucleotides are TGTGCCAGCAGCCTCGGGACAGGGCATGGCTACACCTTC.

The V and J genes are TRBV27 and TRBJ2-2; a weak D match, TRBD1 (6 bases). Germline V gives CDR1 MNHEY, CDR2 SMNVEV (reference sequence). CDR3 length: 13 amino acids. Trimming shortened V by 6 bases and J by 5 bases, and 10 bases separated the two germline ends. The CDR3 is CASRPTGTGELFF. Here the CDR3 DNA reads TGTGCCAGCAGGCCTACAGGGACCGGGGAGCTGTTTTTT.

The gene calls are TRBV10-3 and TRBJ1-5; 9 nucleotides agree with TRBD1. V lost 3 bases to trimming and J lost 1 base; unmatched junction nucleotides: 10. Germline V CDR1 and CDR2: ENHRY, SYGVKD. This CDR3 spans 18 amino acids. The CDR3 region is CAISDPGKGQGSNQPQHF. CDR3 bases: TGTGCCATCAGTGACCCGGGGAAGGGACAGGGAAGCAATCAGCCCCAGCATTTT.

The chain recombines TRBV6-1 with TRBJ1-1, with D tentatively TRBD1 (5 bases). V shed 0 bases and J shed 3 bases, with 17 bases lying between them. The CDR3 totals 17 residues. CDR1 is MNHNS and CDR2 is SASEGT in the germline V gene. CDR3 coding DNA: TGTGCCAGCAGTGAAGCGCTTCCTAAAGCGGGGGACACTGAAGCTTTCTTT. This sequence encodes CASSEALPKAGDTEAFF.

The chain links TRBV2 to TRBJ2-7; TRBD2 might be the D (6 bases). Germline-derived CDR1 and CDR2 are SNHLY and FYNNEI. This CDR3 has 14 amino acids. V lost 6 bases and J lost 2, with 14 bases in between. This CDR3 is CASRRRGTTYEQYF. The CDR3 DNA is TGTGCCAGCAGAAGGAGGGGAACTACCTACGAGCAGTACTTC. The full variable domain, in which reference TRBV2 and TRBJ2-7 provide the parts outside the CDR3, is EPEVTQTPSHQVTQMGQEVILRCVPISNHLYFYWYRQILGQKVEFLVSFYNNEISEKSEIFDDQFSVERPDGSNFTLKIRSTKLEDSAMYFCASRRRGTTYEQYFGPGTRLTVT.

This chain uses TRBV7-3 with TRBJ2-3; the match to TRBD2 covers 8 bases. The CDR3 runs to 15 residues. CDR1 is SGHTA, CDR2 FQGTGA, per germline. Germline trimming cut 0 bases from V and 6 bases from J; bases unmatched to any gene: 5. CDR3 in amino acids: CASSLTQAGGDTQYF. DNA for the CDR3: TGTGCCAGCAGCTTAACTCAGGCGGGAGGCGATACGCAGTATTTT.

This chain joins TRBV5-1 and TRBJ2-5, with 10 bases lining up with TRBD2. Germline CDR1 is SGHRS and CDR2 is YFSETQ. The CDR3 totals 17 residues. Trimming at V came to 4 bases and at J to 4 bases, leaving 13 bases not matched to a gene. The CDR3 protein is CASSLAGLASGGETQYF. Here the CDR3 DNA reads TGCGCCAGCAGCCTGGCGGGACTAGCGTCCGGTGGAGAGACCCAGTACTTC. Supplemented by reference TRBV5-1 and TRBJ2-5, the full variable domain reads KAGVTQTPRYLIKTRGQQVTLSCSPISGHRSVSWYQQTPGQGLQFLFEYFSETQRNKGNFPGRFSGRQFSNSRSEMNVSTLELGDSALYLCASSLAGLASGGETQYFGPGTRLLVL.

The CDR3 DNA is TGTGCCTGGAGCGGACAGGGACATACTGAAGCTTTCTTT. It specifies CAWSGQGHTEAFF. V and J are TRBV30 and TRBJ1-1; 8 bases are a match to TRBD1. Germline V lookup: CDR1 GTSNPN, CDR2 SVGIG (reference sequence). The CDR3 is 13 residues long. V lost 3 bases to trimming and J lost 5 bases; unmatched junction nucleotides: 5.

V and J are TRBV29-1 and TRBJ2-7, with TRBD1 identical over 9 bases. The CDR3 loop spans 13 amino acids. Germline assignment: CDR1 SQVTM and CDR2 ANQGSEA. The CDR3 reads CSIGTDRGYEQYF. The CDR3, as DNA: TGCAGTATAGGGACGGACAGGGGCTACGAGCAGTACTTC.

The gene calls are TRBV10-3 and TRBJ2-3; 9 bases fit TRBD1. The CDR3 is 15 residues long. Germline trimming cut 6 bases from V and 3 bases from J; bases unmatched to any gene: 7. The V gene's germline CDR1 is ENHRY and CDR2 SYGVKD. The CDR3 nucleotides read TGTGCCATCAGCCCTGGGACAGGGTGGACAGATACGCAGTATTTT. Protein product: CAISPGTGWTDTQYF.

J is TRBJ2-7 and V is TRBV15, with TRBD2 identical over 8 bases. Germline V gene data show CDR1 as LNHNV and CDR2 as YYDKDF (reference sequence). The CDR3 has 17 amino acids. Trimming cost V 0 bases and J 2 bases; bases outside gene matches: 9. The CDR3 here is CATSREVRTSRTYEQYF. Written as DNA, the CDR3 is TGTGCCACCAGCAGAGAGGTTCGGACTAGCCGCACCTACGAGCAGTACTTC.